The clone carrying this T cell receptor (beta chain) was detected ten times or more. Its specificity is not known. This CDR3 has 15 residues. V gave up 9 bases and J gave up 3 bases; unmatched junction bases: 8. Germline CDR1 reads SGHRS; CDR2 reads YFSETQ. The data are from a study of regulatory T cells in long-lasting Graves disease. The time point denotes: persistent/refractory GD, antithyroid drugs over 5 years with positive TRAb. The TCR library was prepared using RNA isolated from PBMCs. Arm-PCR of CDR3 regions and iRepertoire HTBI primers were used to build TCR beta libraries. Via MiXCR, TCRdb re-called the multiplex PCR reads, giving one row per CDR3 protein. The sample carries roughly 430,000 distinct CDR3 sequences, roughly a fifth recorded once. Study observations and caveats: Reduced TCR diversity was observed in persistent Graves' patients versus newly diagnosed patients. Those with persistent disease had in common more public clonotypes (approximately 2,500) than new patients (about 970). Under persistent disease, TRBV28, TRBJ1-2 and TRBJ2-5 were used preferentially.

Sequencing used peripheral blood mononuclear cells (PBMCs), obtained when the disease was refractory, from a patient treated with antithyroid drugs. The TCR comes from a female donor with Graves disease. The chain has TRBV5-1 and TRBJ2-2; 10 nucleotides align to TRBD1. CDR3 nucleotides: TGCGCCACACAACTCGGGACAGGGGACACCGGGGAGCTGTTTTTT. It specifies CATQLGTGDTGELFF. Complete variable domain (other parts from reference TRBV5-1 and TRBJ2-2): KAGVTQTPRYLIKTRGQQVTLSCSPISGHRSVSWYQQTPGQGLQFLFEYFSETQRNKGNFPGRFSGRQFSNSRSEMNVSTLELGDSALYLCATQLGTGDTGELFFGEGSRLTVL.